The T cell receptor (beta chain) under discussion was sequenced for a study of shared clonotypes between healthy human individuals. CD45RO-negative, CCR7-selected cells formed the naive CD8 fraction, which excluded terminally differentiated effector memory CD45RA+ cells. V was trimmed by 0 bases and J by 2 bases, leaving 13 bases between them. The germline CDR1 and CDR2 sequences are SGDLS and YYNGEE. This CDR3 region has 16 residues. Profiling relied on immunoSEQ multiplex PCR, and the TCRdb table lists in-frame clones only, not all of them. The repertoire has hundreds of thousands of clones, approximately 96% of them found once; the top ten carry roughly 0.1%.

The rearrangement links TRBV9 to TRBJ2-3; no clear D gene. The sequenced sample consisted of naive CD8+ T cells sorted from blood. This TCR derives from a woman younger than 45 in good health. The CDR3 protein is CASSVEQVPITDTQYF. The CDR3 DNA is TGTGCCAGCAGCGTAGAGCAAGTTCCCATCACAGATACGCAGTATTTT.